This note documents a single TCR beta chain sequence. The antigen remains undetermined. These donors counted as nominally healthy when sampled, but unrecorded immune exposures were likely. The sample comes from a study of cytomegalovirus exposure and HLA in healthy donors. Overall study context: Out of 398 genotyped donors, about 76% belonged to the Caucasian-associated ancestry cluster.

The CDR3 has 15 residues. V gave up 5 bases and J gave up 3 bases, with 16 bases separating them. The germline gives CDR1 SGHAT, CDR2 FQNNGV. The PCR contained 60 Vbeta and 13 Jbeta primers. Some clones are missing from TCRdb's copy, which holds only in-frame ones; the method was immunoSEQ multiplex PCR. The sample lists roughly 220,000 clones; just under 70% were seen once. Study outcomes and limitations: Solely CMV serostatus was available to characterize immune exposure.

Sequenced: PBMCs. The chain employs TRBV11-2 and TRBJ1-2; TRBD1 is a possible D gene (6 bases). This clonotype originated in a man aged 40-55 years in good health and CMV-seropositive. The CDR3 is CASSRRRTDYYGYTF. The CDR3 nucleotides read TGTGCCAGCAGCCGCCGGCGGACAGATTACTATGGCTACACCTTC.